This T cell receptor beta chain came from a study of CD8+ T cells in alopecia areata (dated by TCRdb to between 2018 and 2020). Concerning the study at large: Treated patients were enrolled in an open-label pilot trial of oral tofacitinib, 5 to 10 mg twice daily, for moderate-to-severe alopecia areata. Tofacitinib was administered for 6 to 18 months, and 6 months of follow-up off drug were then conducted to assess delayed response and recurrence. Disease severity in treated patients was measured with the SALT score, which quantifies the percentage of affected scalp surface area. The study used high-throughput TCRbeta sequencing to examine T cell clonal expansion in alopecia areata, in both the C3H/HeJ mouse model and human patients. Scalp tissue and sorted CD4+ and CD8+ peripheral blood T cells from patchy and totalis/universalis alopecia areata patients and from healthy controls were covered by human TCRbeta sequencing. Biopsies were taken from tofacitinib-treated patients at baseline and at 4 and 24 weeks of treatment, and a later scalp biopsy was taken in several of the tofacitinib-treated patients. Clonality in the scalp was compared among normal scalp (n=4), patchy alopecia areata scalp (n=8), and alopecia totalis/universalis scalp (n=8). The RNA source kit depended on sample type: the PAXgene miRNA kit for fixed scalp, the miRNeasy kit for PBMCs, and the RNeasy kit for mouse skin. TCRbeta CDR3 regions were amplified by immunoSEQ multiplex PCR with 35 Vbeta forward and 13 Jbeta reverse primers.

CDR1 and CDR2, looked up from the germline V gene, are SQVTM and ANQGSEA. The CDR3 contains 15 residues, cysteine and phenylalanine counted. Only the CDR3 portion is preserved as DNA: 45 bases, with reading frame beginning at the first base. V has 6 bases trimmed and J has 1 base trimmed; junction bases matching no gene number 10. Receptor amplification or capture employed the immunoSEQ multiplex PCR assay. To provide template for TCR sequencing, every sample had RNA extracted and reverse transcribed into cDNA. SuperScript III was used to make first-strand cDNA, primed with a 2:1 mix of oligo-dT and random hexamers. A synthetic immune receptor repertoire was used to gauge amplification bias, and whatever bias remained was removed computationally. The authors' analysis ran thus. Raw reads were preprocessed to remove errors, and CDR3 was defined by IMGT conventions from the conserved cysteine to phenylalanine. To get clonality, Shannon entropy was normalized by log2 of the number of productive unique TCRs and the result was subtracted from 1. Whether scalp clones were CD4 or CD8 was inferred by matching scalp TCRbeta sequences against CD4 and CD8 repertoires sorted from blood. TCRdb stores this immuneACCESS table with in-frame sequences only. Part of the clones is absent; in the studies checked, under half of the shortfall reflects unresolved V genes, and no reason is known for the rest. V and J calls and clone size are copied from that table; D and trimming were computed from the DNA. The sample table shows around 70,000 clones, and 25% to 35% are seen once. The top ten hold about 16% of the sample.

This clone was seen only a few times. The antigen it recognizes is unknown. Per-nucleotide qualities are absent, and no much larger clonotype sits a single base away. The time point label, read with the paper, signifies: about four weeks on oral tofacitinib. The treatment or condition label here, explained by the study, means: oral pan-JAK inhibitor, 5-10 mg twice daily. Lesional scalp punch biopsies and peripheral blood were collected from alopecia areata patients. After PBMCs were isolated by density centrifugation and stained for CD3, CD4 and CD8, a FACSAria was used to sort CD4+ and CD8+ T cells. Here is what the overall study found, with its caveats: Lesional scalp, especially in alopecia totalis/universalis, showed higher clonality and more expanded CD8+ clones than normal scalp, suggesting antigenic drive. Many expanded lesional clones persisted in scalp and blood during tofacitinib treatment, which may partly explain relapse after stopping treatment. With tofacitinib, both scalp clonality and the number of expanded CD8+ clones among the top 100 scalp clones went down significantly. Unlike mouse skin, which is dominated by gammadelta T cells, normal human skin has resident alphabeta T cells that are also sequenced, and this complicates analysis of the scalp TCR repertoire. Because the treated cohort was small and included a single nonresponder, larger studies are needed to assess links between baseline CD8+ expansion and response. Shared TCR sequences between patients were less evident than in mice, which may be partly attributable to HLA diversity in the patient population.

This receptor was taken from a human donor with alopecia areata. The chain employs TRBV29-1 and TRBJ1-1, and 8 junction bases match TRBD1. The sample in question was CD8+ T cells sorted from blood, obtained at week 4, from a patient treated with tofacitinib. The DNA is as follows: TGCAGCGTGCTTGGGGTAGGACAGGGGAACACTGAAGCTTTCTTT. This is translated as CSVLGVGQGNTEAFF.